This T cell receptor beta chain was identified in a study of blood T cell repertoires in COVID-19. Method: immunoSEQ multiplex PCR; TCRdb's copy keeps in-frame clones and lacks some. The sample lists about 200,000 clones, 80% to 90% occurring once. This CDR3 is 13 amino acids long. Trimming shortened V by 4 bases and J by 8 bases, and 11 bases separated the two germline ends. Germline V gene data show CDR1 as SGHTA and CDR2 as FQGNSA. The clonotype was recovered from a woman in her sixties or seventies with acute or convalescent COVID-19. This chain links TRBV7-2 with TRBJ2-2; no reliable D call. Sequencing was performed on peripheral blood. CDR3 in DNA: TGTGCCAGCAGCTCAGCGAGAAAAGGGGAGCTGTTTTTT. Residues: CASSSARKGELFF.